The text below deals with one T cell receptor (beta chain). Its antigen is undetermined. The sample originates from a study of cytomegalovirus exposure and HLA in healthy donors. General study findings and limits: TCR beta V- and J-gene trimming, according to a later analysis, was linked to a missense DCLRE1C variant. In an earlier analysis, most TCR beta V segments were productive about 87% or about 30% of the time.

The germline gives CDR1 MGHDK, CDR2 SYGVNS. Trimming cost V 2 bases and J 0 bases, with 8 bases left between them. The CDR3 totals 15 residues. Samples came from healthy bone marrow donors. PCR primers comprised 60 Vbeta and 13 Jbeta primers. Profiled with immunoSEQ multiplex PCR; TCRdb holds only in-frame clones, not every one. In the table there are around 120,000 clones, around 80% of which are singletons. This TCR derives from a man in his fifties or sixties in good health and CMV-seronegative. The chain recombines TRBV25-1 with TRBJ2-1; possible D gene TRBD2, 5 bases. The sample comprised PBMCs. CDR3 bases: TGTGCCAGCAGTGAAGGAGGCAGCTCCTACAATGAGCAGTTCTTC. Translated, it gives CASSEGGSSYNEQFF.